This record covers a single T cell receptor beta chain. At one end the junction does not follow the germline gene, possibly because of a read error. Recruits, aged 18 to 89 years, lived in around 24 US areas. What the recovered Cohort 3 donors had was two negative PCRs, clearance, or symptom resolution. As processed by the authors: Scientists estimated how many nucleated cells there were by amplifying reference gene primers. Produced via immunoSEQ multiplex PCR; TCRdb's table is partial and in-frame only. V, J and clone size derive from that table, while D and trimming were established from the DNA sequence. This table has about 250,000 clones, approximately 84% appearing once. The data were obtained in a study of blood T cell repertoires in COVID-19. About the study: The United States, Italy and Spain were the sources of the acute and convalescent COVID-19 samples.

Per the germline V gene, CDR1 is MNHNS and CDR2 is SASEGT. The CDR3 runs to 13 residues. This TCR came from a man aged 50 or older who had recovered from COVID-19. The sequenced sample was PBMCs or T cells enriched from blood (not recorded which). The chain recombines TRBV6-1 with TRBJ2-1; 7 bases map to TRBD2. CDR3 nucleotides: TGTGCCAGCAGGGAAGGACTAGTCAATAAGCAGTTCTTC. Amino acids: CASREGLVNKQFF.